These 5 T cell receptor beta chains were all obtained from the same sample, sequenced in a study of shared clonotypes between healthy human individuals. Positive CCR7 selection of CD45RO-negative cells yielded the naive CD8 cells, and terminally differentiated effector memory CD45RA+ cells were excluded. Generated by immunoSEQ multiplex PCR, the TCRdb table keeps only in-frame clones and is missing some. The top ten hold roughly 1.7% of the sample, which has about 2,200,000 clones, about 93% seen once. The source material was naive CD8+ T cells from PBMCs. The receptors stem from a man younger than 35 in good health. Some clones in this sample may be carry-over from other donors' samples.

This chain connects TRBV4-2 to TRBJ2-1, with TRBD2 identical over 8 bases. The ends lost 0 bases at V and 1 base at J; junction bases unmatched: 5. Germline V gives CDR1 LGHNA, CDR2 YNFKEQ. CDR3 length equals 17 residues. The CDR3 sequence is CASSQDSSGSSYNEQFF. The CDR3, as DNA: TGTGCCAGCAGCCAAGATTCCAGCGGGAGTTCCTACAATGAGCAGTTCTTC.

The CDR3: CASSQSNGQGILSYEQYF. The DNA of the CDR3 is TGCGCCAGTTCCCAATCGAACGGACAGGGAATCCTTTCCTACGAGCAGTACTTC. The rearrangement uses TRBV10-1 and TRBJ2-7; 8 positions agree with TRBD1. V dropped 9 bases and J dropped 1; count of bases not matched to a gene: 20. Germline-derived CDR1 and CDR2 are WNHNN and SYGVQD (reference sequence). CDR3 length: 18 amino acids.

This rearrangement joins TRBV13 to TRBJ1-1; D is unclear. The CDR3 has 15 amino acids. Germline-derived CDR1 and CDR2 are PRHDT and FYEKMQ (reference sequence). V lost 1 base and J 0 bases, leaving 9 bases between the germline ends. This chain's CDR3 is CASSLVGSMNTEAFF. The CDR3, as DNA: TGTGCCAGCAGCTTAGTCGGCAGCATGAACACTGAAGCTTTCTTT.

This clone was observed once. The rearrangement uses TRBV4-1 and TRBJ2-7; 8 bases agree with TRBD1. CDR1 and CDR2 (germline): MGHRA, YSYEKL. CDR3 length: 14 amino acids. The J segment lost 4 bases and the V segment lost 2 bases, leaving 4 bases of the junction unmatched. The CDR3 region has the DNA TGCGCCAGCAGCCAACACGGACAGGGTTACGAGCAGTACTTC. It yields the protein CASSQHGQGYEQYF.

The chain recombines TRBV7-8 with TRBJ2-1, with 7 bases aligning to TRBD2. This CDR3 has 16 amino acids. The germline V gene has CDR1 SGHVS and CDR2 FQNEAQ. V lost 4 bases, J lost 0 bases, and 6 bases stayed unmatched. The CDR3 nucleotides are TGTGCCAGCAGCTCCCGAGCGGGGAGCTCCTACAATGAGCAGTTCTTC. It codes for CASSSRAGSSYNEQFF.